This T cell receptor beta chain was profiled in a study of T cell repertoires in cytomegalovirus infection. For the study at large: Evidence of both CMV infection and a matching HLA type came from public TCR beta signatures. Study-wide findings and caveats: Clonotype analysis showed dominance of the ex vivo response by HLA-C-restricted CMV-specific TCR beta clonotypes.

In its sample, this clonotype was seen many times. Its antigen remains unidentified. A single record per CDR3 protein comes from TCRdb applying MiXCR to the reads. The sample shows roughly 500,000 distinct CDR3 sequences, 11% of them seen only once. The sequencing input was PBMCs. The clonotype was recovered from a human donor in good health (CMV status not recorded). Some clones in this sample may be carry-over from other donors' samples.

DNA for the CDR3: TGTGCCAGCAGCTCGGGACAGGAGGGAGGGAATGAAAAACTGTTTTTT. Amino acids: CASSSGQEGGNEKLFF. This chain connects TRBV5-4 to TRBJ1-4, with 8 positions matching TRBD1. CDR1 is SGHNT and CDR2 is YYREEE in the germline V gene (reference sequence). This CDR3 is 16 amino acids long. The V gene end was trimmed by 3 bases and the J gene end by 5 bases; junction bases not matched to a gene: 9.